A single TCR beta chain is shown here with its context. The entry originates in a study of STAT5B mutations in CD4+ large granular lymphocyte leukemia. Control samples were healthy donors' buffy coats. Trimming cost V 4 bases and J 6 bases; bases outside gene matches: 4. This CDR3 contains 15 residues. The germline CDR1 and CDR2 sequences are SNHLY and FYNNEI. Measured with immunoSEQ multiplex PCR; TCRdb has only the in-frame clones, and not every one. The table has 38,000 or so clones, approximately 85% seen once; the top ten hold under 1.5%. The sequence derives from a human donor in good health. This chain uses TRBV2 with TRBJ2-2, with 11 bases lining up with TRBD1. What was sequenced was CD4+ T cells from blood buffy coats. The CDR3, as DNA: TGTGCCAGCAGTGCCGGGACAGGGGGGGCCGGGGAGCTGTTTTTT. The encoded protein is CASSAGTGGAGELFF.